At least ten counts were recorded for the clone carrying this T cell receptor (beta chain). Its cognate antigen is unknown. The source of the sample is a study of molecular identifiers for immune sequencing clone quantification. Study-level points and caveats: Molecules of identical TCR sharing a barcode could underestimate highly expanded clone sizes. Spiked Jurkat TCR RNA equal to one cell could reportedly be picked out among one million naive cells. Clones exceeding 20 RNA copies carried over 99% of effector molecules but under 1% of naive-cell molecules.

It was with previously described methods and listed TCR primers that bulk TCR libraries were made. A single record per CDR3 protein comes from TCRdb applying MiXCR to the PCR reads. The sample has about 510,000 distinct CDR3 sequences; roughly 26% are singletons. With 0 bases removed from V and 7 bases from J, the gap between germline ends came to 21 bases. The CDR3 sequence is 17 residues long. Germline V gene sequence: CDR1 MGHRA, CDR2 YSYEKL. The V gene is TRBV4-1, the J gene TRBJ1-2; D unresolved. Sequencing was performed on naive CD8+ T cells from blood, with Jurkat cell RNA spiked in. Stated subset: FACS-sorted CD8+CD4-CCR7+CD45RA+ naive T cells. This clonotype was sampled from a human donor in good health. Some libraries in this study had Jurkat cell RNA spiked in. The CDR3 protein is CASSQESLVGLDGGYTF. CDR3 DNA: TGCGCCAGCAGCCAAGAAAGTCTGGTAGGGCTCGATGGTGGCTACACCTTC.